Sequencing of this T cell receptor (beta chain) was carried out in a study of T cell repertoires in cytomegalovirus infection. The overall study: It was recently identified HLA-C-restricted and well-studied HLA-B-restricted CMV epitopes that the study used. CMV infection together with matching HLA type was indicated by public TCR beta signatures. Study-level results: The cumulative frequency of public TCR beta families distinguished individuals who carried CMV together with the relevant HLA. The ex vivo response was dominated by HLA-C-restricted CMV-specific TCR beta clonotypes.

This clonotype is labeled as medium-sized. Antigen specificity is unknown. TCRdb reprocessed the reads with MiXCR, giving one entry per CDR3 protein. The profile shows over 40,000 distinct CDR3 sequences, about 19% of them singletons. The germline CDR1 and CDR2 sequences are SGHVS and FQNEAQ. V gave up 5 bases and J gave up 3 bases; unmatched junction bases: 3. This CDR3 has 14 amino acids. This specimen consisted of CD8+ T cells from cultured PBMCs, obtained from culture after CMV antigen stimulation. This chain joins TRBV7-8 and TRBJ1-2; 10 bases fit TRBD1. The sequence was collected from a human donor in good health (CMV status not recorded). Some clones in this sample may be carry-over from other donors' samples. CDR3 sequence: CASSGGQGDYGYTF. The CDR3 DNA is TGTGCCAGCAGCGGCGGACAGGGGGACTATGGCTACACCTTC.